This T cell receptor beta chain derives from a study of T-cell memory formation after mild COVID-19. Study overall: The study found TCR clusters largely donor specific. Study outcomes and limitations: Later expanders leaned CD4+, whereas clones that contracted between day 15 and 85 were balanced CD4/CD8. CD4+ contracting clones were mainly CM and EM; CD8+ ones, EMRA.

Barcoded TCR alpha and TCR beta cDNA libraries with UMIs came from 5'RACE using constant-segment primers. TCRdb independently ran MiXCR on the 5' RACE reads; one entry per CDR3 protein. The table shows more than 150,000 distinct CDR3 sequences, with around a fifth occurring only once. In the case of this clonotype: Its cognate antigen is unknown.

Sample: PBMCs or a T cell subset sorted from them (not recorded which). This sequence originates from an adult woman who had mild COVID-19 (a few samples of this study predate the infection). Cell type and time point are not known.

CDR3 DNA: TGCAGCGTTGAAGGCGAGCGGTACCAAGCTGGAAACACCATATATTTT. Translation: CSVEGERYQAGNTIYF. The V gene is TRBV29-1, the J gene TRBJ1-3; no clear D gene. CDR3 size: 16 residues. Deletions cut 1 base from V and 2 bases from J, with 15 bases between. Germline V gene lookup returns CDR1 SQVTM and CDR2 ANQGSEA. Complete variable domain (other parts from reference TRBV29-1 and TRBJ1-3): SAVISQKPSRDICQRGTSLTIQCQVDSQVTMMFWYRQQPGQSLTLIATANQGSEATYESGFVIDKFPISRPNLTFSTLTVSNMSPEDSSIYLCSVEGERYQAGNTIYFGEGSWLTVV.